Listed below are T cell receptor beta chains from one sample, sequenced in a study of blood T cells in healthy people across ages. Using its own MiXCR run on the 5' RACE reads, TCRdb lists one record per CDR3 protein. The sample has nearly 800,000 distinct CDR3 sequences, more than 55% seen once. Sequencing input: blood. Source of these receptors: a man aged 35-49 years in good health. Both conserved end residues are part of each CDR3. The order of the fields is V gene, J gene, CDR3 length, clone size, D gene, CDR3 DNA, CDR3 protein. The D gene is left open where the match is weak. Size tells how often a clone was seen (once, few, many) or the class of an expanded clone, and some rows leave it out.

>TRBV6-5|TRBJ2-3|18|.|TRBD2
TGTGCCAGCAGTCACGACCTTCGACTAGCGGGGGGGCAAGATACGCAGTATTTT
CASSHDLRLAGGQDTQYF
>TRBV12-3/TRBV12-4|TRBJ2-7|14|few|TRBD1
TGTGCCAGTCGAGGGACAGGGGAGACCTACGAGCAGTACTTC
CASRGTGETYEQYF
>TRBV20-1|TRBJ2-1|14|.|.
TGCAGGGGGGTCGCTGGAGGGGCCTACAATGAGCAGTTCTTC
CRGVAGGAYNEQFF
>TRBV4-1|TRBJ1-1|17|.|.
TGCGCCAGCAGCCTTGCTTTGGGAGGGGCTGGTGGCACTGAAGCTTTCTTT
CASSLALGGAGGTEAFF
>TRBV29-1|TRBJ1-2|10|few|.
TGCAGCGTTAGGAGCTATGGCTACACCTTC
CSVRSYGYTF
>TRBV5-1|TRBJ2-5|16|few|.
TGCGCCAGCAGCTTTTATGGTCAGAGGGGACAAGAGACCCAGTACTTC
CASSFYGQRGQETQYF
>TRBV5-1|TRBJ1-2|13|many|.
TGCGCCAGCAGTCCCGGAAGCAACTATGGCTACACCTTC
CASSPGSNYGYTF
>TRBV7-7|TRBJ2-1|14|few|.
TGTGCCAGCAGCAGCCTGGGGACTTGGAATGAGCAGTTCTTC
CASSSLGTWNEQFF
>TRBV4-3|TRBJ2-3|16|.|TRBD2
TGCGCCAGCAGTCCCCGGACTAGCGGGGACACAGATACGCAGTATTTT
CASSPRTSGDTDTQYF
>TRBV30|TRBJ2-6|18|.|.
TGTGCCCATAGGGCCCTGGGGGAAGAGTGGTCTGGGGCCAACGTCCTGACTTTC
CAHRALGEEWSGANVLTF
>TRBV5-1|TRBJ1-1|13|.|.
TGCGCCAGCAGCGCCCAAATCGGCACTGAAGCTTTCTTT
CASSAQIGTEAFF
>TRBV28|TRBJ2-5|15|.|TRBD1
TGTGCCAGCAGCCCCGGGGTCAGGGGGCGGGAGACCCAGTACTTC
CASSPGVRGRETQYF
>TRBV5-6|TRBJ2-7|15|.|.
TGTGCCAGCAGCTATACAGGGAGCTCCCACAATGAGCAGTACTTC
CASSYTGSSHNEQYF
>TRBV5-1|TRBJ1-2|15|.|.
TGCGCCAGCAGCTTGCTGTCCTACCCGACGGATGGCTACACCTTC
CASSLLSYPTDGYTF
>TRBV7-2|TRBJ2-5|15|.|TRBD1
TGTGCCAGCAGCCTCCCGACAGGGGGCAGAGAGACCCAGTACTTC
CASSLPTGGRETQYF
>TRBV24-1|TRBJ2-7|14|.|.
TGTGTCACCAGTGATTCGGACTTTCCCAGCGAGCAGTACTTC
CVTSDSDFPSEQYF
>TRBV12-3/TRBV12-4|TRBJ2-4|15|.|TRBD1
TGTGCCAGCAGTGGACGGGGACAGGGGGCAAACATTCAGTACTTC
CASSGRGQGANIQYF
>TRBV4-1|TRBJ2-7|15|.|TRBD2
TGCGCCAGCAGCGGGGAACTAGCGGGGGGCTACGAGCAGTACTTC
CASSGELAGGYEQYF
>TRBV28|TRBJ1-1|14|.|TRBD1
TGTGCCAGCAGTGGGACAGGGGGCGGCACTGAAGCTTTCTTT
CASSGTGGGTEAFF
>TRBV28|TRBJ1-2|13|.|.
TGTGCCAGCAGAACCGGAGGACAGTATGGCTACACCTTC
CASRTGGQYGYTF
>TRBV6-6|TRBJ2-3|15|.|TRBD1
TGTGCCAGCAGTTACCGGGCAGGGGGTGGAGATACGCAGTATTTT
CASSYRAGGGDTQYF
>TRBV29-1|TRBJ2-1|16|.|TRBD1
TGCAGCGCCAAACAAGAACAGGGGGCGCTTCCCGGTGAGCAGTTCTTC
CSAKQEQGALPGEQFF
>TRBV16|TRBJ2-5|14|.|TRBD1
TGTGCCAGCAGCCAAGAGGACAGGGGGCTGGCCCAGTACTTC
CASSQEDRGLAQYF
>TRBV9|TRBJ2-5|19|.|.
TGTGCCAGCAGCGTAGGAATTCCCCCCGGCAGGGGAGACTACAATGAGCAGTACTTC
CASSVGIPPGRGDYNEQYF
>TRBV20-1|TRBJ2-1|16|few|.
TGCAGTGCTAGAGATGGGGGATGGGGGGTAGACAATGAGCAGTTCTTC
CSARDGGWGVDNEQFF
>TRBV7-9|TRBJ1-5|16|.|.
TGTGCCAGCAGCCCCCGGGGCGAGGGTAGCAATCAGCCCCAGCATTTT
CASSPRGEGSNQPQHF
>TRBV12-3/TRBV12-4|TRBJ1-1|14|.|TRBD1
TGTGCCAGCAGTTTGAAACAGGGGAGCACTGAAGCTTTCTTT
CASSLKQGSTEAFF
>TRBV20-1|TRBJ2-3|14|.|.
TGCAGTGCTAGAGCGGATAGGAACACAGATACGCAGTATTTT
CSARADRNTDTQYF
>TRBV7-2|TRBJ2-5|14|.|TRBD2
TGTGCCAGCAGCCCCGCGGGGGGGATGGGGACCCAGTACTTC
CASSPAGGMGTQYF
>TRBV7-9|TRBJ2-7|16|.|.
TGTGCCAGCAGCCGAATTAAAAGGGACGGTTTGTACGAGCAGTACTTC
CASSRIKRDGLYEQYF
>TRBV2|TRBJ1-1|16|.|.
TGTGCCAGCAGTGATGATAGATTCGGCCTCCAAGCTGAAGCTTTCTTT
CASSDDRFGLQAEAFF